This T cell receptor beta chain was found in a study of T cells after yellow fever vaccination. Overall study: Fractions of limited cellularity were prepared by means of SMART-Seq v4 Ultra Low Input.

V lost 6 bases, J lost 1 base, and 13 bases lay in between. This CDR3 comprises 15 residues. CDR1 and CDR2 (germline): MNHEY, SVGEGT. TCR cDNA was made by 5'RACE template switching, adding a universal primer site and UMIs. A single record per CDR3 protein comes from TCRdb applying MiXCR to the 5' RACE reads. The table records hundreds of thousands of distinct CDR3 sequences, 15% to 20% of them present only once. Findings and caveats of the study: Primary-vaccination clones mostly resurfaced post-booster (96% CD4, around 88% CD8). Although most clonotypes did not, a small share appeared in both CD4 and CD8 compartments.

A few counts support this clonotype. The antigen is unknown. This sequence was found in a young man who received the YFV17D yellow fever vaccine. Sequenced material: PBMCs, taken before the yellow fever booster vaccination. The V gene is TRBV6-2 or TRBV6-3, the J gene TRBJ2-1; possibly TRBD1 or TRBD2 for D (6 bases each). The CDR3, as DNA: TGTGCCAGCAGCCGTGGGGGGCCATCCTACAATGAGCAGTTCTTC. Its translation is CASSRGGPSYNEQFF.